A selection of T cell receptor beta chains follows, all from one sample in a study of T-cell reconstitution after alpha-beta-depleted transplantation in children. TCRdb ran MiXCR on the PCR reads and lists one entry per CDR3 protein. The profile shows 700,000 or so distinct CDR3 sequences, approximately 14% of them singletons. The specimen was PBMCs, collected before TCRalphabeta/CD19-depleted stem cell transplant. The receptor set was obtained from a girl aged 2-10 years with congenital amegakaryocytic thrombocytopenia, due to receive a stem cell transplant. Both conserved end residues are part of each CDR3. A D gene is named only where the DNA matches it firmly. Some rows mark clone size as missing; the rest say once, few, many or name a class of expanded clone.

v_gene	abundance	j_gene	d_gene	CDR3aa	CDR3nt
TRBV19	NA	TRBJ2-7	NA	CASSGGHGYEQYF	TGTGCCAGTAGTGGGGGACACGGCTACGAGCAGTACTTC
TRBV15	NA	TRBJ2-2	TRBD2	CATSSRRLAVNTGELFF	TGTGCCACCAGCAGCCGACGACTAGCGGTGAACACCGGGGAGCTGTTTTTT
TRBV11-2	NA	TRBJ2-5	NA	CASSLPPQGGWWTQYF	TGTGCCAGCAGCTTACCGCCACAGGGCGGTTGGTGGACCCAGTACTTC
TRBV5-1	NA	TRBJ2-3	NA	CASSLWGRESTDTKYF	TGCGCCAGCAGCTTGTGGGGGCGGGAGAGCACAGATACGAAGTATTTT
TRBV9	NA	TRBJ2-7	NA	CASSVGAAYYEQYF	TGTGCCAGCAGCGTAGGGGCTGCCTACTACGAGCAGTACTTC
TRBV4-1	many	TRBJ1-3	NA	CASSHLYSGNTIYF	TGCGCCAGCAGCCACCTCTACTCTGGAAACACCATATATTTT
TRBV5-1	many	TRBJ2-7	TRBD1	CASSWTAGGRDEQYF	TGCGCCAGCAGCTGGACTGCAGGGGGCCGCGACGAGCAGTACTTC
TRBV6-5	few	TRBJ1-2	NA	CASSYSDRTSYLGGYTF	TGTGCCAGCAGTTACTCTGACAGGACCTCTTATTTAGGTGGCTACACCTTC
TRBV5-6	few	TRBJ2-1	NA	CASSPLLSNEQFF	TGTGCCAGCAGCCCCCTGTTATCCAATGAGCAGTTCTTC
TRBV10-3	many	TRBJ2-1	TRBD2	CATRREGQDEQFF	TGTGCCACCAGACGGGAGGGCCAAGATGAGCAGTTCTTC
TRBV5-1	many	TRBJ2-1	TRBD2	CASSLGLAVSEQFF	TGCGCCAGCAGCTTGGGACTAGCTGTATCGGAGCAGTTCTTC
TRBV18	few	TRBJ1-2	NA	CASSPPIPDYGYTF	TGTGCCAGCTCACCACCCATACCGGACTATGGCTACACCTTC
TRBV6-5	many	TRBJ2-7	NA	CASSYSGARSEQYF	TGTGCCAGCAGTTACTCAGGAGCCAGAAGCGAGCAGTACTTC
TRBV29-1	many	TRBJ1-3	NA	CSAELGNTIYF	TGCAGCGCAGAACTAGGAAACACCATATATTTT
TRBV20-1	few	TRBJ2-7	TRBD1	CSANKDRDRSYEQYF	TGCAGTGCGAATAAAGACCGGGACAGGAGCTACGAGCAGTACTTC
TRBV5-1	many	TRBJ1-4	NA	CASSRDRAFEEKLFF	TGCGCCAGCAGCAGAGACCGGGCGTTTGAGGAAAAACTGTTTTTT
TRBV12-3/TRBV12-4	many	TRBJ2-2	NA	CASSFAFTGELFF	TGTGCCAGCAGTTTCGCTTTCACCGGGGAGCTGTTTTTT
TRBV6-1	many	TRBJ1-2	NA	CASTRAWGAGNSYGYTF	TGTGCCAGCACCCGAGCGTGGGGCGCGGGGAATAGCTATGGCTACACCTTC
TRBV20-1	many	TRBJ2-1	NA	CSARAPAEQFF	TGCAGTGCTAGAGCCCCAGCGGAGCAGTTCTTC
TRBV5-1	many	TRBJ2-2	NA	CASSLEWQNTGELFF	TGCGCCAGCAGCTTGGAATGGCAGAACACCGGGGAGCTGTTTTTT
TRBV28	many	TRBJ2-1	NA	CASSWTGGSDNEQFF	TGTGCCAGCAGCTGGACTGGGGGATCAGACAATGAGCAGTTCTTC
TRBV7-2	many	TRBJ2-2	TRBD2	CASSWTGTSGNTGELFF	TGTGCCAGCAGCTGGACCGGGACTAGCGGCAACACCGGGGAGCTGTTTTTT
TRBV5-1	many	TRBJ1-1	NA	CASSPRRVGTEAFF	TGCGCCAGCAGCCCAAGAAGGGTTGGCACTGAAGCTTTCTTT
TRBV5-1	many	TRBJ1-4	NA	CASSLSDEKLFF	TGCGCCAGCAGCTTGAGTGACGAAAAACTGTTTTTT
TRBV5-1	NA	TRBJ1-6	NA	CASSLGDPRNSPLHF	TGCGCCAGCAGCTTGGGGGATCCTCGGAATTCACCCCTCCACTTT
TRBV10-3	many	TRBJ2-7	NA	CAISDHNGYEQYF	TGTGCCATCAGTGATCATAACGGTTACGAGCAGTACTTC
TRBV7-9	many	TRBJ2-1	NA	CASSFGGAYNEQFF	TGTGCCAGCAGCTTCGGAGGGGCCTACAATGAGCAGTTCTTC
TRBV7-6	NA	TRBJ2-1	TRBD2	CASSDPGTSGYNEQFF	TGTGCCAGCAGCGATCCCGGGACTAGCGGATACAATGAGCAGTTCTTC
TRBV28	NA	TRBJ2-2	NA	CASRERTGNTGELFF	TGTGCCAGCAGGGAAAGGACGGGGAACACCGGGGAGCTGTTTTTT
TRBV30	few	TRBJ2-4	NA	CAWSHGQGRKNIQYF	TGTGCCTGGAGTCACGGGCAGGGCCGAAAAAACATTCAGTACTTC
TRBV10-3	NA	TRBJ1-2	NA	CAISEVLPTPNYGYTF	TGTGCCATCAGTGAGGTCCTCCCTACCCCTAACTATGGCTACACCTTC
TRBV5-1	NA	TRBJ2-1	TRBD2	CASSVLAGTTSYNEQFF	TGCGCCAGCAGCGTACTAGCGGGGACAACCTCCTACAATGAGCAGTTCTTC
TRBV10-3	NA	TRBJ2-5	NA	CAISEFAGAETQYF	TGTGCCATCAGTGAGTTCGCAGGGGCAGAGACCCAGTACTTC
TRBV5-1	NA	TRBJ2-6	NA	CASSLRGGAGQLSGANVLTF	TGCGCCAGCAGCTTGAGGGGTGGAGCAGGACAACTCTCTGGGGCCAACGTCCTGACTTTC